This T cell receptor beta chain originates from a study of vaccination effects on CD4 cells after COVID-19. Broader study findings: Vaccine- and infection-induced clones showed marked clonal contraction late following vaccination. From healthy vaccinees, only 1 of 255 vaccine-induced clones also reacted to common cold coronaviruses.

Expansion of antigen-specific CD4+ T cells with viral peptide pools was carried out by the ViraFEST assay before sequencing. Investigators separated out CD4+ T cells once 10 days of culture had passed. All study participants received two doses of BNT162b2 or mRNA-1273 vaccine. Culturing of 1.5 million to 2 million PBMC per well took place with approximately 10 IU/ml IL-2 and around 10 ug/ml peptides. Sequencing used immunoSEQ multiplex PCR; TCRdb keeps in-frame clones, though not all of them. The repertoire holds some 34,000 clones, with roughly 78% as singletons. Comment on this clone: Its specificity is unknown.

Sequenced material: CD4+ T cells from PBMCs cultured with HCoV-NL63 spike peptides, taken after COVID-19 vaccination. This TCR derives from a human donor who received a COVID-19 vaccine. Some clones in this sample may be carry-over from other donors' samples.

The DNA of the CDR3 is TGTGCCAGCAATTCCGACACTGGCACTGAAGCTTTCTTT. Translating gives CASNSDTGTEAFF. V is TRBV6-5 and J is TRBJ1-1, with unresolved D. Germline-derived CDR1 and CDR2 are MNHEY and SVGAGI. V lost 7 bases, J lost 4 bases, and 13 bases lay in between. The CDR3 has 13 residues.